This is a list of T cell receptor beta chains from one sample in a study of T cell repertoires in cytomegalovirus infection. Antigens of these TCRs are unknown. TCRdb reanalysed the reads using MiXCR and keeps one entry per CDR3 protein. The sample holds approximately 350,000 distinct CDR3 sequences, about 35% seen once. The input for sequencing was cultured PBMCs, taken from culture after CMV antigen stimulation. All receptors come from a human donor in good health (CMV status not recorded). Some clones in this sample may be carry-over from other donors' samples. CDR3s include the opening cysteine and the closing phenylalanine or tryptophan. Fields, in order: D gene, J gene, V gene, clone size, CDR3 DNA, CDR3 protein. The D gene is left open where the match is weak. For some rows the clone size is stated as once, few or many, or as a class when expanded; others skip it.

D: NA
J: TRBJ2-3
V: TRBV7-9
size: NA
DNA: TGTGCCAGCAGCCGATCAGACAGGAATACGCAGTATTTT
CDR3: CASSRSDRNTQYF

D: NA
J: TRBJ2-2
V: TRBV28
size: NA
DNA: TGTGCCAGCAGTCACGGGGACGGCAACACCGGGGAGCTGTTTTTT
CDR3: CASSHGDGNTGELFF

D: NA
J: TRBJ2-5
V: TRBV7-6
size: NA
DNA: TGTGCCTGTGGCTCTCAGGAGACCCAGTACTTC
CDR3: CACGSQETQYF

D: TRBD2
J: TRBJ2-1
V: TRBV11-2
size: NA
DNA: TGTGCCAGCAGTCACACCGGGACTAGCGGGAGGTGGTACAATGAGCAGTTCTTC
CDR3: CASSHTGTSGRWYNEQFF

D: TRBD1
J: TRBJ2-7
V: TRBV2
size: NA
DNA: TGTGCCAGCAGTGAAGGGGACAGAGTATTAGCCTACGAGCAGTACTTC
CDR3: CASSEGDRVLAYEQYF

D: TRBD1
J: TRBJ1-5
V: TRBV2
size: NA
DNA: TGTGCCAGCGGTTATTCCGGGACAGTCTATAGCAATCAGCCCCAGCATTTT
CDR3: CASGYSGTVYSNQPQHF

D: NA
J: TRBJ1-1
V: TRBV7-6
size: many
DNA: TGTGCCAGCAGCTTATGGACTAAGAACACTGAAGCTTTCTTT
CDR3: CASSLWTKNTEAFF

D: TRBD2
J: TRBJ2-5
V: TRBV19
size: NA
DNA: TGTGCCAGTAGCGGGACTAGCAGAGAGACCCAGTACTTC
CDR3: CASSGTSRETQYF

D: TRBD2
J: TRBJ2-2
V: TRBV6-1
size: few
DNA: TGTGCCAGCGGGAGGACTAGCTTAGGAGGGGAGCTGTTTTTT
CDR3: CASGRTSLGGELFF

D: NA
J: TRBJ1-1
V: TRBV10-3
size: NA
DNA: TGTGCCATCACCAACACTGGTGGCACTGAAGCTTTCTTT
CDR3: CAITNTGGTEAFF

D: NA
J: TRBJ2-1
V: TRBV6-6
size: NA
DNA: TGTGCCAGCAGTTACTCGACCGGGAGCCCAGGGAATGAGCAGTTCTTC
CDR3: CASSYSTGSPGNEQFF

D: TRBD1
J: TRBJ2-2
V: TRBV6-1
size: NA
DNA: TGTGCCAGCCGGACAGGGTTTGCCGGGGAGCTGTTTTTT
CDR3: CASRTGFAGELFF

D: TRBD2
J: TRBJ2-3
V: TRBV5-1
size: few
DNA: TGCGCCAGCAGCCCCGGGACTAGCGGGAGTCTTGCAGATACGCAGTATTTT
CDR3: CASSPGTSGSLADTQYF

D: TRBD1
J: TRBJ1-1
V: TRBV6-6
size: NA
DNA: TGTGCCAGCAGCCGGACTCGGGACAGGGAGACTGAAGCTTTCTTT
CDR3: CASSRTRDRETEAFF